Below are 13 T cell receptor beta chains sequenced from a single sample in a study of blood T cells in healthy people across ages. Primed by a sample-barcoded 5' primer and a J-beta primer mix, a second PCR proceeded for about 7 to 11 cycles. From the 5' RACE reads, TCRdb called clonotypes with MiXCR, one entry per CDR3 protein. The sample holds about 760,000 distinct CDR3 sequences, around a quarter seen once. This sample was shared with a second study, whose subject was T cells of mothers and their children.

The sequencing sample was made of blood. The receptor set was obtained from a boy younger than 18 in good health.

The rearrangement links TRBV9 to TRBJ1-3; TRBD1 is a possible D gene (5 bases). V lost 3 bases and J 0 bases, leaving 13 bases between the germline ends. Looked up from germline, CDR1 is SGDLS and CDR2 is YYNGEE. The CDR3 covers 16 residues. The DNA of the CDR3 is TGTGCCAGCAGCGCGGGGGACGGTCCCTCTGGAAACACCATATATTTT. Protein: CASSAGDGPSGNTIYF.

This chain joins TRBV7-9 and TRBJ2-5, with D possibly called TRBD1 or TRBD2 (5 bases each). The J call may be in error: the DNA end matches TRBJ2-1 better. Germline loops: CDR1 SEHNR, CDR2 FQNEAQ (reference sequence). The CDR3 covers 13 residues. In DNA, the CDR3 is TGTGCCAGCAGCCCCCTCAGGGAGAATGAGCAGTTCTTC. Translating it yields CASSPLRENEQFF.

The V gene is TRBV25-1, the J gene TRBJ1-2, with 10 bases fitting TRBD1. The V and J ends lost 3 bases and 10 bases, in that order; junction bases with no gene match: 14. The CDR3 has 16 amino acids. The V gene's germline CDR1 is MGHDK and CDR2 SYGVNS. CDR3 nucleotides: TGTGCCAGCAGTGACCCCGACAGGGGGCCCAAGGAAGACTACACCTTC. Its translation: CASSDPDRGPKEDYTF.

This chain links TRBV29-1 with TRBJ2-3; D not certain. The ends were cut back, 5 bases at V and 7 bases at J, with 4 bases in the middle. The CDR3 length is 9 residues. Germline V gene data show CDR1 as SQVTM and CDR2 as ANQGSEA. The CDR3 DNA reads as TGCAGCGTTCGTAATACGCAGTATTTT. The encoded protein is CSVRNTQYF.

In this sample, this clonotype turned up a few times. The rearrangement uses TRBV7-2 and TRBJ2-7; D may be TRBD2 (5 bases). Germline V gene lookup returns CDR1 SGHTA and CDR2 FQGNSA. This CDR3 has 18 amino acids. The V end was cut by 1 base, the J end by 1 base, with 20 bases between. CDR3 loop: CASSLDWGEERSSYEQYF. The DNA of the CDR3 is TGTGCCAGCAGCTTAGATTGGGGAGAGGAGAGGAGTTCCTACGAGCAGTACTTC.

This clonotype was seen more than once but under ten times. The chain joins TRBV7-9 to TRBJ2-3; 10 bases match TRBD2. After removal of 3 bases from V and 0 bases from J, the junction contained 3 bases not matched to a gene. In germline, CDR1 is SEHNR, CDR2 FQNEAQ (reference sequence). This CDR3 has 16 residues. In DNA form, the CDR3 reads TGTGCCAGCAGCTTGCCGACTAGCGGGAGCACAGATACGCAGTATTTT. This translates into CASSLPTSGSTDTQYF.

CDR3 nucleotide sequence: TGCGCCAGCAGCTTGACAGTCGCCCCCTACGAGCAGTACTTC. Protein product: CASSLTVAPYEQYF. The chain is built from TRBV5-1 and TRBJ2-7, with D unresolved. V lost 1 base and J lost 2, with 10 bases in between. Germline V gene lookup returns CDR1 SGHRS and CDR2 YFSETQ. The CDR3 runs to 14 residues.

This chain links TRBV27 with TRBJ2-1; a weak D match, TRBD2 (6 bases). Germline CDR1 reads MNHEY; CDR2 reads SMNVEV (reference sequence). V lost 0 bases to trimming and J lost 12 bases, with 9 bases between them. The CDR3 is 12 residues long. CDR3 nucleotide sequence: TGTGCCAGCAGTTTATCGGGGGGTGGGCAGTTCTTC. It codes for CASSLSGGGQFF.

J is TRBJ1-1 and V is TRBV4-1; D unresolved. Trimming removed 4 bases at V and 1 base at J, with 13 bases between. Germline loops: CDR1 MGHRA, CDR2 YSYEKL. The CDR3 loop spans 15 amino acids. Written as DNA, the CDR3 is TGCGCCAGCAGCCGGTCCCGGGTGGCGAACACTGAAGCTTTCTTT. Residues: CASSRSRVANTEAFF.

This clonotype was picked up a small number of times. The gene calls are TRBV19 and TRBJ2-5; 7 nucleotides line up with TRBD1. Germline-derived CDR1 and CDR2 are LNHDA and SQIVND (reference sequence). CDR3 length: 13 amino acids. J lost 4 bases, V lost 3 bases, and 2 bases had no gene match. The chain's CDR3 is CASSIYRGETQYF. CDR3 bases: TGTGCCAGTAGTATTTACAGGGGAGAGACCCAGTACTTC.

The chain recombines TRBV7-2 with TRBJ2-1, with TRBD1 identical over 10 bases. The CDR3 is 15 amino acids. Unmatched junction bases numbered 7, after V lost 5 bases and J lost 6 bases. From germline, CDR1 is SGHTA and CDR2 FQGNSA. CDR3 amino acids: CASSRPGTGVNEQFF. The CDR3 DNA reads as TGTGCCAGCAGCCGTCCCGGGACAGGGGTCAATGAGCAGTTCTTC.

As DNA, the CDR3 is TGTGCCAGCAGCGCCTCGGTCGGGCTGGCTGGAGAGCAGTACTTC. This gives the protein CASSASVGLAGEQYF. V usage is TRBV7-3 and J usage is TRBJ2-1; D remains unclear. The end of the DNA aligns better with TRBJ2-7, so the J call may be wrong. Germline lookup yields CDR1 SGHTA and CDR2 FQGTGA. The CDR3 spans 15 residues.

In its sample, this clonotype was seen a few times. The chain employs TRBV14 and TRBJ2-7; D not certain. CDR1 is SGHDN, CDR2 FVKESK, per germline. V dropped 0 bases and J dropped 3 bases, with 9 bases sitting between them. The CDR3 is 14 amino acids. CDR3 protein: CASSQEGWVYEQYF. CDR3 nucleotides: TGTGCCAGCAGCCAAGAGGGCTGGGTCTACGAGCAGTACTTC.